The 9 T cell receptor beta chains given below trace back to one sample, sequenced in a study of cytomegalovirus exposure and HLA in healthy donors. 60 Vbeta and 13 Jbeta primers were used in PCR. Some clones are missing from TCRdb's copy, which holds only in-frame ones; the method was immunoSEQ multiplex PCR. The listing contains 93,000 or so clones. The sequencing sample was made of PBMCs. The receptors derive from a man in his forties in good health and CMV-seronegative.

The genes are TRBV27 and TRBJ2-7; tentatively, D is TRBD2 (5 bases). The V gene lost 6 bases and the J gene lost 2 bases, with 20 bases spanning the gap. From germline, CDR1 is MNHEY and CDR2 SMNVEV (reference sequence). This CDR3 is built from 16 residues. CDR3 in amino acids: CASSKSAGDLTYEQYF. CDR3 bases: TGTGCCAGCAGCAAGAGTGCCGGGGATTTGACCTACGAGCAGTACTTC.

The genes are TRBV29-1 and TRBJ1-1; D is unresolved. The CDR3 covers 11 residues. Trimming took off 7 bases at V and 6 bases at J, with 12 bases between the two ends. Germline V lookup: CDR1 SQVTM, CDR2 ANQGSEA. CDR3 DNA: TGCAGCGCTAGAAGCGGGGCTGAAGCTTTCTTT. Translated, it gives CSARSGAEAFF.

The genes are TRBV9 and TRBJ1-2, with 10 bases aligning to TRBD1. This CDR3 is built from 15 residues. With V trimmed by 3 bases and J by 4 bases, 6 bases remained unmatched. Germline lookup yields CDR1 SGDLS and CDR2 YYNGEE. CDR3 region: CASSAGQGKPYGYTF. The DNA of the CDR3 is TGTGCCAGCAGCGCGGGACAGGGGAAACCCTATGGCTACACCTTC.

The chain joins TRBV27 to TRBJ2-4; 7 nucleotides agree with TRBD1. This CDR3 contains 14 residues. Germline loops: CDR1 MNHEY, CDR2 SMNVEV (reference sequence). V was pared by 6 bases and J by 8 bases, with 10 bases of the junction left unmatched. The CDR3 is CASRTQGKGHIQYF. The CDR3 region has the DNA TGTGCCAGCAGGACACAGGGGAAAGGGCACATTCAGTACTTC.

DNA of the CDR3: TGTGCCAGCAGCCGCGATAGCGGGGGGGCCTCGGAGACCCAGTACTTC. Protein: CASSRDSGGASETQYF. The genes are TRBV11-2 and TRBJ2-5, with 11 bases identical to TRBD2. Unmatched junction bases numbered 10, after V lost 5 bases and J lost 5 bases. Per germline, CDR1 SGHAT and CDR2 FQNNGV. The CDR3 consists of 16 residues.

J is TRBJ2-7 and V is TRBV19, with TRBD1 identical over 9 bases. The CDR3 is made up of 15 amino acids. The germline CDR1 and CDR2 sequences are LNHDA and SQIVND (reference sequence). Trimming took 7 bases from V and 2 from J; bases not matched to a gene: 9. CDR3 protein: CASNQAGTGTYEQYF. The CDR3 DNA reads TGTGCCAGTAACCAAGCCGGGACAGGGACCTACGAGCAGTACTTC.

This chain links TRBV9 with TRBJ1-4; weak D call: TRBD1 (6 bases). The ends were cut back, 2 bases at V and 4 bases at J, with 12 bases in the middle. The CDR3 is made up of 15 amino acids. Germline V CDR1 and CDR2: SGDLS, YYNGEE. The CDR3 DNA follows: TGTGCCAGCAGCGTCCAGGGAGGGGGTAATGAAAAACTGTTTTTT. This gives the protein CASSVQGGGNEKLFF.

The gene calls are TRBV5-1 and TRBJ2-7, with a weak D call TRBD2 (7 bases). Trimming cost V 4 bases and J 3 bases, with 20 bases left between them. CDR3 length: 16 amino acids. The germline gives CDR1 SGHRS, CDR2 YFSETQ. The CDR3 nucleotides read TGCGCCAGCAGCCCCGGGGGGCCTAAAGGATTCTACGAGCAGTACTTC. Translated, it gives CASSPGGPKGFYEQYF. The variable domain in full, with the rest retrieved from reference TRBV5-1 and TRBJ2-7, is KAGVTQTPRYLIKTRGQQVTLSCSPISGHRSVSWYQQTPGQGLQFLFEYFSETQRNKGNFPGRFSGRQFSNSRSEMNVSTLELGDSALYLCASSPGGPKGFYEQYFGPGTRLTVT.

In regard to this clone: The sample contains more than one DNA sequence encoding this CDR3. V and J are TRBV27 and TRBJ2-2; a weak D match, TRBD1 (5 bases). Germline assignment: CDR1 MNHEY and CDR2 SMNVEV (reference sequence). This CDR3 spans 14 amino acids. Trimming shortened V by 2 bases and J by 4 bases, and 8 bases separated the two germline ends. The CDR3 is CASSLDSPTGELFF. Written as DNA, the CDR3 is TGTGCCAGCAGTTTAGACAGCCCCACCGGGGAGCTGTTTTTT.